This T cell receptor beta chain stems from a study of T cell responses to AZD1222 COVID-19 vaccine (TCRdb year 2021). Describing the broader study: A total of 230 to 250 trial participants underwent TCR sequencing, of whom roughly 210 had received two doses of AZD1222 and around 25 had received two doses of the MenACWY control vaccine. Enrollment into the trials was organized by age into subgroups of 18-55, 56-69 and 70-plus years, and those subgroups contained roughly 150, 30 and 60 TCR-sequenced participants, respectively.

The table lists this clone with a count of one. No antigen is known for it. No per-base quality is available; no much larger clone lies one base away. What the authors observed across the whole study: Nearly half of unique spike-specific TCRs reportedly recognized epitopes outside regions mutated in the B.1.351 and B.1.1.7 variants. No day 14 peak-response samples were available, so repertoires were characterized only after the peak T cell response. After two AZD1222 doses, spike-specific TCR breadth and depth were significantly higher than at day 0 and than in MenACWY recipients. CD4 TCRs associated with the vaccine covered the entire spike protein, and the dominant responses were in regions 160-218 and 743-854. Most participants were white British and females outnumbered males, and the authors suggested that clonal diversity may have been underestimated. Conclusions about previously exposed vaccinees are limited, since just 6 or 7 AZD1222 recipients were seropositive for SARS-CoV-2 at baseline. The 56-69-year group was small, and its depth increase did not reach significance, likely because of low power.

The CDR3 regions of human TCRbeta chains were subjected to immunosequencing. In the paper's pipeline: TCRs in the repertoires were compared against a reference library of SARS-CoV-2-specific TCRs that had been generated with the MIRA antigen-specificity platform. Breadth was defined as the fraction of unique TCRs that were SARS-CoV-2-associated. Depth was defined as the fraction of total T cells that were SARS-CoV-2-associated. Using the MIRA data, each spike-specific TCR was assigned both to the spike region to which the TCR was reactive and to a CD4 or CD8 class. Log10-transformed breadth and depth values were compared by one-way ANOVA with Sidak's multiple comparisons tests. TCRdb mirrors the immuneACCESS table, restricted to in-frame sequences. Some clones are absent from its copies; in checked studies, under half trace to an unresolved V gene, and the reason for the others is unknown. V and J calls and clone size come straight from that table; D and trimming were deduced from the DNA. This sample has about 270,000 clones in its table, and almost 95% of those were observed once. The ten largest clones represent about 0.5% of the sample.

Taken with the paper, the label for time point translates to: about 28 days (+/-7) after the second vaccine dose. Because spike-specific TCR depth and breadth did not differ between the two schedules, AZD1222 recipients who got a second dose at roughly 4 weeks were pooled with those who got a second dose at roughly 12 weeks. Vaccinee samples were obtained from the UK trials COV001 and COV002, which included a single-blind randomized controlled phase 2/3 trial of AZD1222 (ChAdOx1 nCoV-19) in healthy adults. For TCRbeta chain sequencing, PBMC samples from trial participants were taken at day 0 and at day 28 after the second dose. Measured from the cysteine to the phenylalanine, the CDR3 is 15 residues long. Only CDR3 DNA remains: 45 bases, in frame from the first base. Based on the germline V gene, the CDR1 and CDR2 sequences are ENHRY and SYGVKD. V has 8 bases trimmed and J has 3 bases trimmed; junction bases matching no gene number 7.

The chain is made from TRBV10-3 and TRBJ2-2; 9 of the junction bases match TRBD2. The receptor was derived from an adult who received the AZD1222 COVID-19 vaccine. The source material was peripheral blood, sampled 28 days after the second AZD1222 dose. The nucleotides are TGTGCCATCGGTAGCGGGGGCTTAGACACCGGGGAGCTGTTTTTT. Its protein is CAIGSGGLDTGELFF.